This TCR beta chain was identified during a study of T cell responses to AZD1222 COVID-19 vaccine. The assay was immunoSEQ multiplex PCR, and TCRdb's table has in-frame clones only and misses some. The sample has 150,000 or so clones; roughly 91% are singletons. V gave up 0 bases and J gave up 7 bases, with 14 bases separating them. The CDR3 runs to 14 residues. Germline CDR1 is SGHDT and CDR2 is YYEEEE. The sample in question was peripheral blood, obtained on day 0 of AZD1222 vaccination. This TCR derives from an adult in good health. V is TRBV5-6 and J is TRBJ2-7; TRBD2 is a possible D gene (6 bases). CDR3 loop: CASSLDVLAGEQYF. The CDR3 DNA sequence: TGTGCCAGCAGCTTGGATGTTTTGGCGGGGGAGCAGTACTTC.